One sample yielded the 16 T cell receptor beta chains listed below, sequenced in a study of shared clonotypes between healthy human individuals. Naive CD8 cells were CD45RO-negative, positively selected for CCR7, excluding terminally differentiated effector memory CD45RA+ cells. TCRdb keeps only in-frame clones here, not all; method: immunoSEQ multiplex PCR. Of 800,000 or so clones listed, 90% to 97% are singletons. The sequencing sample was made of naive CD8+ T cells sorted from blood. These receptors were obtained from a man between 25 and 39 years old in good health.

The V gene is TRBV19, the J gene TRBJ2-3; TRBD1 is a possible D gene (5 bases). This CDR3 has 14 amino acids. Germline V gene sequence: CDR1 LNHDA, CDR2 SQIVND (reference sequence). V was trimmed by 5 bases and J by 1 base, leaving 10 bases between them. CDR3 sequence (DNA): TGTGCCAGTAGTGAAACAGGACGCACAGATACGCAGTATTTT. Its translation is CASSETGRTDTQYF.

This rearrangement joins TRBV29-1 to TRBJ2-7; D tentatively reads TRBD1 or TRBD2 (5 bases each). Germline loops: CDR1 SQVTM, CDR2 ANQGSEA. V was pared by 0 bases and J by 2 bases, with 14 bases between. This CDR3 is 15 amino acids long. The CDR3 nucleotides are TGCAGCGTTGAAGATCGGGGCAGGGAGACCTACGAGCAGTACTTC. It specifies CSVEDRGRETYEQYF.

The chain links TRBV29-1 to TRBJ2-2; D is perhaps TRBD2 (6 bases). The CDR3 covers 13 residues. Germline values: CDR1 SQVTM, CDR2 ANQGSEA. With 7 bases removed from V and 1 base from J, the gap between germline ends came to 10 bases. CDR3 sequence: CSGSGENTGELFF. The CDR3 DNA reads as TGCAGCGGCTCGGGAGAGAACACCGGGGAGCTGTTTTTT.

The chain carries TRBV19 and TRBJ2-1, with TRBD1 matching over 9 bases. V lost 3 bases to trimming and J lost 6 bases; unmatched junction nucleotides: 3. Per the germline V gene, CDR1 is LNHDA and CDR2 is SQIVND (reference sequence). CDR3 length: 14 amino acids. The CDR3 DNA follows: TGTGCCAGTAGTATTACAGGGGGCCTCAATGAGCAGTTCTTC. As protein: CASSITGGLNEQFF. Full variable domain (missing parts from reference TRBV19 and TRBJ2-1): DGGITQSPKYLFRKEGQNVTLSCEQNLNHDAMYWYRQDPGQGLRLIYYSQIVNDFQKGDIAEGYSVSREKKESFPLTVTSAQKNPTAFYLCASSITGGLNEQFFGPGTRLTVL.

The CDR3 coding sequence is TGTGCCAGCAGCTTAGGCACGGGGGAGCAGTACTTC. It yields the protein CASSLGTGEQYF. V and J are TRBV7-3 and TRBJ2-7; a weak D match, TRBD2 (5 bases). V was cut by 2 bases and J by 7 bases, with 9 bases left in between. The CDR3 extends over 12 amino acids. CDR1 is SGHTA and CDR2 is FQGTGA in the germline V gene.

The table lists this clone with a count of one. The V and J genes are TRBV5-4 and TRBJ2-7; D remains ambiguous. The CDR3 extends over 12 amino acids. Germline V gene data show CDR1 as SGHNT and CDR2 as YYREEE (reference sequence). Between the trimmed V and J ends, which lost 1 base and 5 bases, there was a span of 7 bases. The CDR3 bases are TGTGCCAGCAGCTTGTTAGAAAACGAGCAGTACTTC. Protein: CASSLLENEQYF.

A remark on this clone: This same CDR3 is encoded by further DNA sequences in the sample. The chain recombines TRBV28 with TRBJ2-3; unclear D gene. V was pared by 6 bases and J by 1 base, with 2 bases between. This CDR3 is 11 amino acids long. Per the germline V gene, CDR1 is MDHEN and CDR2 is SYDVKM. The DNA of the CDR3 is TGTGCCAGCAGGGGCACAGATACGCAGTATTTT. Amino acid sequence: CASRGTDTQYF.

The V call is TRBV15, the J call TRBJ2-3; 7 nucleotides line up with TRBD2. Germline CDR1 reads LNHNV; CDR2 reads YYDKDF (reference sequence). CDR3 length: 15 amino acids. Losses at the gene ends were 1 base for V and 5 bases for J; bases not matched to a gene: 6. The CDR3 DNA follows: TGTGCCACCAGCAGAGTTGGCGGGAGTAGAGATACGCAGTATTTT. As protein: CATSRVGGSRDTQYF.

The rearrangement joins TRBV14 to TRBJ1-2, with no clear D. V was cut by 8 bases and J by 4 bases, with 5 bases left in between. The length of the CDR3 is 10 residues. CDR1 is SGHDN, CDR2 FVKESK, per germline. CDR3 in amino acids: CASFLYGYTF. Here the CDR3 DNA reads TGTGCCAGCTTTCTCTATGGCTACACCTTC.

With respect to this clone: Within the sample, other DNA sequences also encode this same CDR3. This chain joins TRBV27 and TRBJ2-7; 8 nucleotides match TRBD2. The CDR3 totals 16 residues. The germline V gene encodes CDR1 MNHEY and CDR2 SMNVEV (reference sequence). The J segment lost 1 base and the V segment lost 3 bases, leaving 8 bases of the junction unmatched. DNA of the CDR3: TGTGCCAGCAGTTTGGAGGGAACTAGCGGTTCCTACGAGCAGTACTTC. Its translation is CASSLEGTSGSYEQYF.

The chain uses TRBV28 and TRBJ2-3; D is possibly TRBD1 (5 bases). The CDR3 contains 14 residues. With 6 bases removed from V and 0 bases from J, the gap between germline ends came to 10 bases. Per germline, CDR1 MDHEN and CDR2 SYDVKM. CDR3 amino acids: CASRSQGSTDTQYF. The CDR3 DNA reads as TGTGCCAGCAGGAGTCAGGGTAGCACAGATACGCAGTATTTT.

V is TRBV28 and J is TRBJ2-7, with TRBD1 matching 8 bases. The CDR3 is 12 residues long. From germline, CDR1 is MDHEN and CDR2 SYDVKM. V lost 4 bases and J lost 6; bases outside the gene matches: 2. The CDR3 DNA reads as TGTGCCAGCAGTTCACAGGGGGGCGAGCAGTACTTC. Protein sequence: CASSSQGGEQYF.

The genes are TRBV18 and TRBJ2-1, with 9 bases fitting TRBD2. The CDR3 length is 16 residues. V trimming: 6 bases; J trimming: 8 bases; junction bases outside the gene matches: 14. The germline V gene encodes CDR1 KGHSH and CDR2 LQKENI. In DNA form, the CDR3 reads TGTGCCAGCTCTCCCATGTCAGGACTAGCGAGGGATGAGCAGTTCTTC. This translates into CASSPMSGLARDEQFF.

The CDR3 nucleotides read TGTGCCAGCAGCTTGGTCGGGCAGAGCTATGGCTACACCTTC. This sequence encodes CASSLVGQSYGYTF. The chain carries TRBV5-4 and TRBJ1-2; D uncertain. Germline V gene lookup returns CDR1 SGHNT and CDR2 YYREEE (reference sequence). The CDR3 spans 14 residues. The V and J ends lost 0 bases and 4 bases respectively, with 10 bases between them.

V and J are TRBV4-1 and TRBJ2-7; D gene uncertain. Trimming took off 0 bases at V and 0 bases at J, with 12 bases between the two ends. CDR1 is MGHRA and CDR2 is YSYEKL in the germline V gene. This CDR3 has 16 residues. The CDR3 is CASSQDGPANSYEQYF. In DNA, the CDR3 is TGCGCCAGCAGCCAAGATGGTCCAGCGAACTCCTACGAGCAGTACTTC.

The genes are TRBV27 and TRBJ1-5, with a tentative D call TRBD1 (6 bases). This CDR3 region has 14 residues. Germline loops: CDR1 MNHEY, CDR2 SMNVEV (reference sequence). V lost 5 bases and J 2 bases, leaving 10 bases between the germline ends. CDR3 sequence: CASSVRQGNQPQHF. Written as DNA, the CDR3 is TGTGCCAGCAGTGTTAGACAGGGCAATCAGCCCCAGCATTTT.